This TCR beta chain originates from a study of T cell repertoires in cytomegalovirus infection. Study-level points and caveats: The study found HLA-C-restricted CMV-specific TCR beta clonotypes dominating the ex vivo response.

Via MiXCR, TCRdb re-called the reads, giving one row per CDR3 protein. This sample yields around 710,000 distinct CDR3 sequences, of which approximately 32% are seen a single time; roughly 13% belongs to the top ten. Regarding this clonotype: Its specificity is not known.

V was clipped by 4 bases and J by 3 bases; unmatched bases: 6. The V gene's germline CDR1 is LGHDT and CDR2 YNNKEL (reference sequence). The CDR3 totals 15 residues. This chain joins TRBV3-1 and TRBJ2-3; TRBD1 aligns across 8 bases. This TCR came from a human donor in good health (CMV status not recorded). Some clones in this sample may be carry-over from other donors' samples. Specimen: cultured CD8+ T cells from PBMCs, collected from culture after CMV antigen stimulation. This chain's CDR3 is CASSLDRAMTDTQYF. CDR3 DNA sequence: TGTGCCAGCAGCCTGGACAGGGCAATGACAGATACGCAGTATTTT.